Below, 11 T cell receptor beta chains from the same sample are listed, as sequenced in a study of cytomegalovirus exposure and HLA in healthy donors. The assay was immunoSEQ multiplex PCR, and TCRdb's table has in-frame clones only and misses some. In the table there are 250,000 or so clones, more than 75% of which are singletons. Sequencing was performed on PBMCs. These receptors originate from a man younger than 35 in good health and CMV-seropositive.

V is TRBV7-9 and J is TRBJ1-3, with 7 nucleotides matching TRBD1. There are 13 residues in the CDR3. The V and J ends lost 6 bases and 2 bases, in that order; junction bases with no gene match: 1. Germline assignment: CDR1 SEHNR and CDR2 FQNEAQ (reference sequence). CDR3 nucleotide sequence: TGTGCCAGCAGGACAGGGACTGGAAACACCATATATTTT. It encodes CASRTGTGNTIYF.

This clone was observed a handful of times. The chain joins TRBV30 to TRBJ2-7, with 8 positions matching TRBD2. This CDR3 is built from 14 residues. CDR1 and CDR2 from the germline V gene are GTSNPN and SVGIG (reference sequence). V trimming: 6 bases; J trimming: 6 bases; junction bases outside the gene matches: 13. DNA for the CDR3: TGTGCCTGCCTCACCTGGAGCGGGAGACCCGAGCAGTACTTC. This encodes CACLTWSGRPEQYF.

This chain connects TRBV19 to TRBJ2-7; D remains unclear. This CDR3 comprises 14 residues. Trimming shortened V by 1 base and J by 5 bases, and 12 bases separated the two germline ends. Germline CDR1 and CDR2: LNHDA and SQIVND (reference sequence). CDR3 sequence: CASSIGPTPDEQYF. Written as DNA, the CDR3 is TGTGCCAGTAGTATAGGCCCAACACCTGACGAGCAGTACTTC.

With respect to this clone: The junction shows a germline mismatch at one end, possibly a read error. The gene calls are TRBV5-4 and TRBJ2-1; 8 bases are a match to TRBD2. Germline CDR1 and CDR2: SGHNT and YYREEE (reference sequence). The CDR3 totals 16 residues. CDR3 protein: CASSLDSGVPYNEQFF. Written as DNA, the CDR3 is TGTGCCAGCAGTTTGGATAGCGGGGTCCCTTACAATGAGCAGTTCTTC.

This chain joins TRBV11-2 and TRBJ2-7, with 7 bases that match TRBD1. CDR1 is SGHAT and CDR2 is FQNNGV in the germline V gene. With 6 bases clipped from V and 5 bases from J, the junction kept 7 bases outside the gene matches. The CDR3 has 13 residues. The DNA of the CDR3 is TGTGCCAGCAGTCGTGACAGGGCCGACGAGCAGTACTTC. It yields the protein CASSRDRADEQYF.

The chain joins TRBV28 to TRBJ2-7; D possibly corresponds to TRBD2 (6 bases). The V end lost 8 bases, the J end lost 2 bases, and 19 bases lay between the germline ends. The CDR3 covers 15 residues. Germline values: CDR1 MDHEN, CDR2 SYDVKM. CDR3 nucleotide sequence: TGTGCCAGCGGTCTACATAGCGGACTCACCTACGAGCAGTACTTC. This gives the protein CASGLHSGLTYEQYF.

This chain links TRBV4-1 with TRBJ2-7, with D perhaps TRBD2 (6 bases). V shed 0 bases and J shed 5 bases, with 14 bases lying between them. The CDR3 length is 15 residues. Germline lookup yields CDR1 MGHRA and CDR2 YSYEKL. Here the CDR3 DNA reads TGCGCCAGCAGCCAAGATTGGAGGGACGGGGACGAGCAGTACTTC. It translates to CASSQDWRDGDEQYF.

In nucleotides, the CDR3 is TGTGCCAGCAGGAACAGGGCCGACACTGAAGCTTTCTTT. This translates into CASRNRADTEAFF. The chain links TRBV6-1 to TRBJ1-1, with D possibly matching TRBD1 (6 bases). This CDR3 is 13 amino acids long. The germline CDR1 and CDR2 sequences are MNHNS and SASEGT. V gave up 6 bases and J gave up 3 bases, with 11 bases separating them.

The rearrangement joins TRBV6-4 to TRBJ1-1; D is unresolved. The CDR3 sequence is 15 residues long. Germline V CDR1 and CDR2: MRHNA, SNTAGT. Between the trimmed V and J ends, which lost 0 bases and 4 bases, there was a span of 12 bases. Here the CDR3 reads CASSDSIRAGTEAFF. CDR3 DNA sequence: TGTGCCAGCAGTGACTCAATAAGGGCTGGCACTGAAGCTTTCTTT.

The rearrangement links TRBV6-5 to TRBJ1-4; no clear D gene. Trimming removed 7 bases at V and 7 bases at J, with 13 bases between. CDR3 length: 13 amino acids. In germline, CDR1 is MNHEY, CDR2 SVGAGI. The CDR3 region has the DNA TGTGCCAGCATGGTCTCCCGGAGTGAAAAACTGTTTTTT. Translated, it gives CASMVSRSEKLFF.

The chain joins TRBV4-3 to TRBJ2-1, with D uncertain. From germline, CDR1 is LGHNA and CDR2 YSLEER. CDR3 length equals 15 residues. V was clipped by 4 bases and J by 0 bases, with 10 bases between them. The chain's CDR3 is CASSLQLSSYNEQFF. CDR3 DNA sequence: TGCGCCAGCAGCCTGCAGCTGAGCTCCTACAATGAGCAGTTCTTC.